This T cell receptor beta chain came from a study of blood T cell repertoires in COVID-19. Sequenced by immunoSEQ multiplex PCR; TCRdb stores in-frame clones only, minus some. The sample has fewer than 200,000 clones, around 82% seen once; the top ten hold around 7%. This CDR3 is built from 15 residues. Germline CDR1 is LGHNA and CDR2 is YNFKEQ. Trimming left V 4 bases short and J 0 bases short, with 12 bases between. The sample was peripheral blood. This TCR was recovered from a woman aged 40 to 49 with COVID-19, enrolled during active disease. This chain connects TRBV4-2 to TRBJ2-5; perhaps TRBD1 as D (6 bases). CDR3 coding DNA: TGTGCCAGCAGCCTAACAGGGTCGAACCAAGAGACCCAGTACTTC. Translated, it gives CASSLTGSNQETQYF.